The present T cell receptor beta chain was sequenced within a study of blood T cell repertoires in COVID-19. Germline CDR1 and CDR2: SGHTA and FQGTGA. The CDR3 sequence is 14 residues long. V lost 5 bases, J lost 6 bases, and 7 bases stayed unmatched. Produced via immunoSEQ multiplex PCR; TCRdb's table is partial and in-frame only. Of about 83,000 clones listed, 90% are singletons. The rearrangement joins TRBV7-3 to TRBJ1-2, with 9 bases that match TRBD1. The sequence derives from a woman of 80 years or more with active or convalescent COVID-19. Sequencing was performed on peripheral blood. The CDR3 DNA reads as TGTGCCAGCAGCCCCAAGACAGGGGGTGATGGCTACACCTTC. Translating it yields CASSPKTGGDGYTF.